This T cell receptor beta chain was profiled in a study of T cells in Graves' hyperthyroidism and ophthalmopathy (dated by TCRdb to about 2019). Notes on the research overall: Peripheral blood samples were taken at initial diagnosis, before any treatment was given. To identify distinguishing TCR V-J signatures, a discovery cohort of 100 or so patients was used, comprising approximately 40 with Graves' ophthalmopathy and around 57 with stable Graves' hyperthyroidism. After blood sampling, hyperthyroidism patients were treated with methimazole at a starting dose of 30 mg daily, and ophthalmopathy patients were treated with high-dose intravenous methylprednisolone. The study also compared thyroid tissue and blood T-cell repertoires from roughly six Graves' hyperthyroidism patients. Prospective prediction of ophthalmopathy was tested in an independent validation cohort of fewer than 20 hyperthyroidism patients and 17 patients who later progressed to ophthalmopathy. According to the paper, TCR Vbeta CDR3 sequencing was carried out on approximately 140 peripheral blood samples, which came from under 50 ophthalmopathy, about 75 hyperthyroidism and about 17 progressor patients. The 75 to 100 discovery patients were randomly split 7:3 into training and test sets.

On the study overall, not on this receptor specifically: A model built on a 13 V-J signature distinguished ophthalmopathy from stable hyperthyroidism, reaching 85% to 90% sensitivity and 81.08% specificity in cross-validation and 80%/75% in testing. No statistical method was used to fix the sample size in advance, and group allocation was not hidden from the investigators. In validation, the model predicted progression to ophthalmopathy with approximately 70% sensitivity and over 72% specificity, a median of about six months before onset. Most expanded thyroid clonotypes (frequency above 0.001) were also detected in blood, a finding suggesting that blood repertoires may reflect thyroid immune responses.

A patient counted as having stable Graves' hyperthyroidism if no progression to ophthalmopathy occurred over 18 months of follow-up. Hyperthyroidism patients were newly diagnosed, had a disease duration of under 2 months, and were aged 18 to 65 years. Exclusion was applied to patients with uncontrolled infections, other autoimmune diseases, pregnancy or lactation. Diagnoses were based on clinical symptoms, serum thyroxine and TRAb, thyroid ultrasound and orbital computed tomography. PBMCs were isolated from 10 ml of fresh peripheral blood by Ficoll-Paque density gradient centrifugation. Total RNA was extracted with Trizol reagent, and quality was checked on an Agilent 2100 Bioanalyzer. Amplification of TCR beta CDR3 regions was carried out from RNA transcripts. For the first round of RT-PCR on the TCR CDR3, the HTBI primer set was used together with the Qiagen OneStep RT-PCR kit. Libraries were constructed in a second round of multiplex PCR, after which size selection and purification were performed. Libraries were sequenced paired-end with 100 bp reads on an Illumina HiSeq2000. The authors processed their data as follows. SOAPnuke was used to process the raw data, throwing out any read that contained adapters or uncalled bases, had a mean Phred below 15, or lacked an exact constant-primer or identifier match. High-quality paired reads were merged with COPE v1.2.5, and unique nucleotide sequences were defined as clonotypes. MiTCR v1.1 was used to align the clonotypes against IMGT TRBV, TRBD and TRBJ reference segments. The analysis included only V-J combinations with a frequency above 0.0001, which together covered roughly 99% of the repertoires. The TCS score was defined as the ratio of F50 (clonal expansion) to E x V (chaos), calculated using BLOSUM62-based TCRdist between CDR3 peptides within each V-J. Welch's t-statistics and random forest reduced 514 V-J features to fewer than 15, which were used in a naive Bayes classifier (R e1071). TCRdb trimmed the raw reads at Q25, called clones with MiXCR and kept productive beta chains. CDR3 protein duplicates are merged, each entry listing the most common genes and DNA. The V and J calls, along with clone size, are taken from TCRdb and not from the paper's own processing. This sample gives roughly 660,000 distinct CDR3 sequences in total; 17% of them show up just once. About 14% of the sample goes to the ten largest clones.

V lost 6 bases and J lost 1 base, and the count of bases not matched to a germline gene is 9. The CDR3 covers 15 residues, taking in both the cysteine and the phenylalanine. The only DNA kept is the CDR3, 45 bases in frame from the first base. CDR1 and CDR2 are read off the germline V gene (reference sequence) as SEHNR and FQNEAQ. This clonotype has only a few counts. Its specific antigen is unknown. Base quality data are lacking; no much larger clone is found one base away. The receptor comes from a man in his forties or fifties with Graves' hyperthyroidism. The chain joins TRBV7-9 to TRBJ2-7, with TRBD1 identical over 7 junction bases. The sample was blood. The CDR3 protein sequence reads: CASRYGTEKSYEQYF. In nucleotide form, the sequence is TGTGCCAGCAGATATGGGACAGAAAAATCCTACGAGCAGTACTTC. With the rest looked up from the reference TRBV7-9 and TRBJ2-7 genes rather than sequenced, the full variable domain is DTGVSQNPRHKITKRGQNVTFRCDPISEHNRLYWYRQTLGQGPEFLTYFQNEAQLEKSRLLSDRFSAERPKGSFSTLEIQRTEQGDSAMYLCASRYGTEKSYEQYFGPGTRLTVT.